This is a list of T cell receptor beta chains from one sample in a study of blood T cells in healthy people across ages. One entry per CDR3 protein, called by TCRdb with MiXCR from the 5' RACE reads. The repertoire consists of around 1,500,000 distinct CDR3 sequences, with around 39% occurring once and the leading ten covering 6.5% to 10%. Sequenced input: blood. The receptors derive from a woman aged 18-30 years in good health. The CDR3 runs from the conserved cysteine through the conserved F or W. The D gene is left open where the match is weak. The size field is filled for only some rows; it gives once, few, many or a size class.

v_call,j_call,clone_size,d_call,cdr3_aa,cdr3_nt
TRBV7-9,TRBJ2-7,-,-,CASSSPSGRAYEQYF,TGTGCCAGCAGCTCCCCGTCGGGGCGGGCCTACGAGCAGTACTTC
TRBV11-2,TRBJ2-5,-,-,CASSLDRGLTNQETQYF,TGTGCCAGCAGCTTAGATCGGGGCCTAACCAACCAAGAGACCCAGTACTTC
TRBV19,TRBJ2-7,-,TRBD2,CASSQGLAGGPAYEQYF,TGTGCCAGTAGCCAAGGACTAGCGGGAGGCCCAGCCTACGAGCAGTACTTC
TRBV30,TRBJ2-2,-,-,CAWRWEANTGELFF,TGTGCCTGGAGGTGGGAAGCAAACACCGGGGAGCTGTTTTTT
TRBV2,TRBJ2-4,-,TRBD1,CASSAGTGGSKQYF,TGTGCCAGCAGTGCGGGGACAGGGGGGTCCAAGCAGTACTTC
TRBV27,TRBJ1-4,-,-,CASRTWEGEKLFF,TGTGCCAGCAGAACATGGGAAGGTGAAAAACTGTTTTTT
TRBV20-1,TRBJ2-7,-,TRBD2,CSALTSGRTYEQYF,TGCAGTGCCCTGACTAGCGGGAGGACCTACGAGCAGTACTTC
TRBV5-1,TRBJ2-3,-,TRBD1,CASRAFDRGSTDTQYF,TGCGCCAGCAGAGCTTTTGACAGGGGTAGCACAGATACGCAGTATTTT
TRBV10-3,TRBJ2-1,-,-,CAISEGVDYNEQFF,TGTGCCATCAGTGAGGGGGTCGACTACAATGAGCAGTTCTTC
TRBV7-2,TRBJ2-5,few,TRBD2,CASSPRTSGGPQETQYF,TGTGCCAGCAGCCCCCGGACTAGCGGGGGCCCCCAAGAGACCCAGTACTTC
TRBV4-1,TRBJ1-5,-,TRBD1,CASSQGQGNGNQPQHF,TGCGCCAGCAGCCAAGGACAGGGGAACGGCAATCAGCCCCAGCATTTT
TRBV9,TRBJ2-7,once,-,CASSVLGNEQYF,TGTGCCAGCAGCGTCCTAGGCAATGAGCAGTACTTC
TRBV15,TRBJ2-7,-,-,CATAPRERAQDYNEQYF,TGTGCCACCGCCCCTAGGGAGAGGGCACAGGACTACAATGAGCAGTACTTC
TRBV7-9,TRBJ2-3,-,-,CASSPLARDTQYF,TGTGCCAGCAGCCCCCTGGCCCGAGATACGCAGTATTTT
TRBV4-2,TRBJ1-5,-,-,CASSQERGSGNQPQHF,TGTGCCAGCAGCCAAGAGAGGGGGTCCGGCAATCAGCCCCAGCATTTT
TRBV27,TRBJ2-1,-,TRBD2,CATKRDNYNEQFF,TGTGCCACTAAGCGGGATAACTACAATGAGCAGTTCTTC
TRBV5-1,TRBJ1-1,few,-,CASSLGPFTGAVFSNTEAFF,TGCGCCAGCAGCTTGGGGCCCTTTACGGGGGCAGTTTTCTCGAACACTGAAGCTTTCTTT